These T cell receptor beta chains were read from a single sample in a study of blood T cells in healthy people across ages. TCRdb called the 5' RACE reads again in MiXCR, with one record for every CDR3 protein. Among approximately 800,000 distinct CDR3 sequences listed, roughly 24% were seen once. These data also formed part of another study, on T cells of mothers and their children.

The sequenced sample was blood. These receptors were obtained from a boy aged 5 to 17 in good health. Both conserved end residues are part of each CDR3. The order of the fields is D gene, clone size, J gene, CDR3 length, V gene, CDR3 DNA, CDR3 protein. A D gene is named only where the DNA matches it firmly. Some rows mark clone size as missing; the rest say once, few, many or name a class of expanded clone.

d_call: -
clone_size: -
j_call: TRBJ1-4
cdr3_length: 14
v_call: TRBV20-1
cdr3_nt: TGCAGTGCTAGAGTACGGACATTAGGCGAAAAACTGTTTTTT
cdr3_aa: CSARVRTLGEKLFF

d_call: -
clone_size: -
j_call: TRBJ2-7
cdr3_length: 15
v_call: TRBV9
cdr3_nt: TGTGCCAGCAGCGTAGGTACAGGGCGGACCTACGGGCAGTACTTC
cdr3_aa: CASSVGTGRTYGQYF

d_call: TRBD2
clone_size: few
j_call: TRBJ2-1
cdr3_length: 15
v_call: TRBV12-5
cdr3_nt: TGTGCTAGTGGAGCGGGGCTAGCGGGGGGGCCAGAGCAGTTCTTC
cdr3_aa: CASGAGLAGGPEQFF

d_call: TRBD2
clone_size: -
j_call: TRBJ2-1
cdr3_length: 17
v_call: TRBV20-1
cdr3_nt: TGCAGTGCTAGACTAGCGGGGGGGCCCGGAACCTACAATGAGCAGTTCTTC
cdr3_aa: CSARLAGGPGTYNEQFF

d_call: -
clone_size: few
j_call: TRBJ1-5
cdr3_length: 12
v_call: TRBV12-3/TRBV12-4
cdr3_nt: TGTGCCAGCAGCATGGACCGATATGACGAGCATTTT
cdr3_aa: CASSMDRYDEHF

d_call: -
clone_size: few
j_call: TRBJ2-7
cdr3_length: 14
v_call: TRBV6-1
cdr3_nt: TGTGCCAGCAGTGCGGAGGGACAGCATTACGAGCAGTACTTC
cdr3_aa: CASSAEGQHYEQYF

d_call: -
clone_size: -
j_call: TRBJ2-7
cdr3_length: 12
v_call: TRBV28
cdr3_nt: TGTGCCAGCAGTTTAGGGGATAACGAGCAGTACTTC
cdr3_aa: CASSLGDNEQYF

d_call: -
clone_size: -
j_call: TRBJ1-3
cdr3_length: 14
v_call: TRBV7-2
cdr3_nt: TGTGCCAGCAGCTCAGGACACTCTGGAAACACCATATATTTT
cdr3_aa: CASSSGHSGNTIYF

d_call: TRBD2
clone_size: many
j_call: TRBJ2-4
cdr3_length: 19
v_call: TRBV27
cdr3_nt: TGTGCCAGCAGTACCTCAGCGGGGGGCCTTGGTCGGGGCAAAAACATTCAGTACTTC
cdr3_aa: CASSTSAGGLGRGKNIQYF

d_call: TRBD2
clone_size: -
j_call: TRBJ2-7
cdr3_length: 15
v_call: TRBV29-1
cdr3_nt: TGCAGCGTCAACGGACGAGCGGGGGGATCCTACGAGCAGTACTTC
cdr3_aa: CSVNGRAGGSYEQYF

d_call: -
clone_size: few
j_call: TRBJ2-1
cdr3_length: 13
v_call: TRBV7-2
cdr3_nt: TGTGCCAGCAGCCGACAGACGCGCGATGAGCAGTTCTTC
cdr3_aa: CASSRQTRDEQFF

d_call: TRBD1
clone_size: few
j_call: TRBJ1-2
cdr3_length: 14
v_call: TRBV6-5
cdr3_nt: TGTGCCAGCAGTTACTCGAAGACAGGGTATGGCTACACCTTC
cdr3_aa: CASSYSKTGYGYTF

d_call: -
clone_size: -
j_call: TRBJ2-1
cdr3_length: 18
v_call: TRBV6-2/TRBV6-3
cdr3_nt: TGTGCCAGCAGTTACTCCAGGACTTATCTACGCTCCTACAATGAGCAGTTCTTC
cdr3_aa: CASSYSRTYLRSYNEQFF

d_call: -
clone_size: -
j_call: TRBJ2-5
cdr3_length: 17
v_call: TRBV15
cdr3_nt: TGTGCCACCAGCAGAGTGCAGGACCTCTGGGTCCAAGAGACCCAGTACTTC
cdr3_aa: CATSRVQDLWVQETQYF

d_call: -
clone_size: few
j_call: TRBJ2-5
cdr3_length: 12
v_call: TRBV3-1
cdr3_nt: TGTGCCAGCGTCAGTACGCAAGAGACCCAGTACTTC
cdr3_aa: CASVSTQETQYF

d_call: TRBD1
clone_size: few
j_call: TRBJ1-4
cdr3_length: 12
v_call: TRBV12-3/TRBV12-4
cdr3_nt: TGTGCCAGCAGTCGGGACAGCCGAAAACTGTTTTTT
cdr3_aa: CASSRDSRKLFF

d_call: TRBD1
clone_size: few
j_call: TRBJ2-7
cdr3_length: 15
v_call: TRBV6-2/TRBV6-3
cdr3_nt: TGTGCCAGCAGTTACGCCCGGACAGGGGGCCACGAGCAGTACTTC
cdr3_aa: CASSYARTGGHEQYF

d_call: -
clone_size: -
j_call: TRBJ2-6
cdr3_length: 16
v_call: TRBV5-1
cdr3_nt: TGCGCCAGTACAGGGAATCTACACTCTGGGGCCAACGTCCTGACTTTC
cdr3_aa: CASTGNLHSGANVLTF

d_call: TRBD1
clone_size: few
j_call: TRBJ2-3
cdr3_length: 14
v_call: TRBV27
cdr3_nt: TGTGCCAGCAGTTTGGCAGGGGGCTGGAATACGCAGTATTTT
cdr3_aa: CASSLAGGWNTQYF

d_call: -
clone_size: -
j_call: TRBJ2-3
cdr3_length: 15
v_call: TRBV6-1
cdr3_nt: TGTGCCAGCAGTGAATTGGGGCGGAGCACAGATACGCAGTATTTT
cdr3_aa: CASSELGRSTDTQYF

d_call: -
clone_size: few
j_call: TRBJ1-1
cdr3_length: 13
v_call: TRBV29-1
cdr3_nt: TGCAGCGTTGAAACAGGAATGAACACTGAAGCCTTCTTT
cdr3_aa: CSVETGMNTEAFF

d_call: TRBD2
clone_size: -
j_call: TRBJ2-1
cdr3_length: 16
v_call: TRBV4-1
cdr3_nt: TGCGCCAGCAGAAGCGGGGGGACAACCGGCTACAATGAGCAGTTCTTC
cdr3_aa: CASRSGGTTGYNEQFF

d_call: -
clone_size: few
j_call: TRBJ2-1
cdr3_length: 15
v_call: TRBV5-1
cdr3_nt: TGCGCCAGCAGCCGTGATGGAGGGGCGAGCAATGAGCAGTTCTTC
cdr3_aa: CASSRDGGASNEQFF

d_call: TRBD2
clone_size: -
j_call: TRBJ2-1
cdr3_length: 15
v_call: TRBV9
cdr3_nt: TGTGCCAGCAGCTCCGCGGGGGACTCCTACAATGAGCAGTTCTTC
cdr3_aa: CASSSAGDSYNEQFF

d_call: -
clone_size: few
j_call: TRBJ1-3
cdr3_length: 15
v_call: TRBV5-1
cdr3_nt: TGCGCCAGCAGCTTGAGTACGGACTCTGGAAACACCATATATTTT
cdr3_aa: CASSLSTDSGNTIYF

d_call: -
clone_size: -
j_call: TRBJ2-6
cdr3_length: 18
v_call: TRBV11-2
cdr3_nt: TGTGCCAGCAGCCCCGTACGGGTGGAGGGCTCTGGGGCCAACGTCCTGACTTTC
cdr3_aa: CASSPVRVEGSGANVLTF

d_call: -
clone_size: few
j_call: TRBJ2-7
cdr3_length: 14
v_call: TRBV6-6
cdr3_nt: TGTGCCAGCAGTACTGACAGGAACTCCTACGAGCAGTACTTC
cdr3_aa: CASSTDRNSYEQYF

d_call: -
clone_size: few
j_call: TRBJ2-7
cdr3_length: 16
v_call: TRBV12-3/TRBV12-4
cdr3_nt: TGTGCCAGCAGTTTAGAGGGAAAAGCGGCCTCCTACGAGCAGTACTTC
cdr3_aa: CASSLEGKAASYEQYF

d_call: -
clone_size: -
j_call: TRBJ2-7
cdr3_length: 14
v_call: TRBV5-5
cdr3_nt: TGTGCCAGCAGTTCCCCCGGCAGCCCCTACGAGCAGTACTTC
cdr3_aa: CASSSPGSPYEQYF

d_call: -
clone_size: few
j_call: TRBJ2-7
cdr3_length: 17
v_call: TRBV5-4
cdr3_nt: TGTGCCAGCAGCTTGGCCCCGGCAGGCACCCTCTCCTACGAGCAGTACTTC
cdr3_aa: CASSLAPAGTLSYEQYF